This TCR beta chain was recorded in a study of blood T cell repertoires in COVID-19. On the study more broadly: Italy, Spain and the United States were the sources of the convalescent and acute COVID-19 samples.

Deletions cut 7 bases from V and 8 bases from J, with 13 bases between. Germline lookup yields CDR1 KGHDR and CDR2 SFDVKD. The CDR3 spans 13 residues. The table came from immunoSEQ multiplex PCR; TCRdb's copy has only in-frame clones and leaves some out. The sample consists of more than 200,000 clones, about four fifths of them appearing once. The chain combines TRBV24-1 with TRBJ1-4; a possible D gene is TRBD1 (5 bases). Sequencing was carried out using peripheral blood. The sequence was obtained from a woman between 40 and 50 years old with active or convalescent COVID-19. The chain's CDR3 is CATRRGETEKLFF. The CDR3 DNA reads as TGTGCCACCAGGCGGGGGGAAACCGAAAAACTGTTTTTT.